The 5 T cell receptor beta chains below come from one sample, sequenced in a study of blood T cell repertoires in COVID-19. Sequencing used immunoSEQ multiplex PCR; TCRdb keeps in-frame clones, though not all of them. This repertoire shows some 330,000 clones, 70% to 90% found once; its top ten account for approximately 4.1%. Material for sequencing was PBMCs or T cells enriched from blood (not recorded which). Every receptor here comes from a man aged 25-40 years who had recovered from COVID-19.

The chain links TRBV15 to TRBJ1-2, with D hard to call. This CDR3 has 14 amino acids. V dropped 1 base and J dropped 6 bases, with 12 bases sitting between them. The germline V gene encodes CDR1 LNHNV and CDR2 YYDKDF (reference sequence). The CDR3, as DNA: TGTGCCACCAGCAGAGCTGACAAGGTAGATGGCTACACCTTC. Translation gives CATSRADKVDGYTF.

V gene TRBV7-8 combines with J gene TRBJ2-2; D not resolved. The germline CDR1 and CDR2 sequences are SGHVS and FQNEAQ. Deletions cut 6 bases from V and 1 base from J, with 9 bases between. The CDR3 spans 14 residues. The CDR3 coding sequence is TGTGCCAGCAGTCATCGACAGAACACCGGGGAGCTGTTTTTT. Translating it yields CASSHRQNTGELFF. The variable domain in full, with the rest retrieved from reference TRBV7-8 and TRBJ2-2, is GAGVSQSPRYKVAKRGQDVALRCDPISGHVSLFWYQQALGQGPEFLTYFQNEAQLDKSGLPSDRFFAERPEGSVSTLKIQRTQQEDSAVYLCASSHRQNTGELFFGEGSRLTVL.

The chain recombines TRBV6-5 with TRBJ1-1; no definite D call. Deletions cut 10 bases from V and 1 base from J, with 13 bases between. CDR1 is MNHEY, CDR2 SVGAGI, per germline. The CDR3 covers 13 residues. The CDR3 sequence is CATCTSGNTEAFF. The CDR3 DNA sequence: TGTGCCACCTGCACCTCGGGGAACACTGAAGCTTTCTTT.

DNA of the CDR3: TGCAGTGCTAAGATGAGTAACGAGCAGTACTTC. It translates to CSAKMSNEQYF. The chain joins TRBV20-1 to TRBJ2-7, with D hard to call. Between the trimmed V and J ends, which lost 4 bases and 5 bases, there was a span of 9 bases. Germline CDR1 and CDR2: DFQATT and SNEGSKA (reference sequence). CDR3 length: 11 residues.

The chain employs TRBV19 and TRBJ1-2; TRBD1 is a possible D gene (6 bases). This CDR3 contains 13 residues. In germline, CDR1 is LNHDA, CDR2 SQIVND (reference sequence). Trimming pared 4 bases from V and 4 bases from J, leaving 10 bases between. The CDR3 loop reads CASSSQGTYGYTF. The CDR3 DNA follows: TGTGCCAGTAGTAGCCAGGGGACCTATGGCTACACCTTC.